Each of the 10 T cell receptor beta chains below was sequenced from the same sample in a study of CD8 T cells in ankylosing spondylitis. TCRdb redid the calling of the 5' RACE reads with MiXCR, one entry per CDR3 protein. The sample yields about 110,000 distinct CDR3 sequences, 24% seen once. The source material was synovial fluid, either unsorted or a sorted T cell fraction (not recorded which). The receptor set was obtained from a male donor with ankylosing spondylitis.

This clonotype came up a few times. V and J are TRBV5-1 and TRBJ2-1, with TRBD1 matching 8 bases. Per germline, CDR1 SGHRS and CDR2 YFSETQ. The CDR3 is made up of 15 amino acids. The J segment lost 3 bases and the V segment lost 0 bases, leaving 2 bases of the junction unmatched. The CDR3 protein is CASSLATGGYNEQFF. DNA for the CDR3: TGCGCCAGCAGCTTGGCAACAGGGGGCTACAATGAGCAGTTCTTC.

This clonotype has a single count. Here the CDR3 reads CASSLAGTESYEQYF. The CDR3 bases are TGTGCCAGCAGCTTAGCGGGGACAGAATCCTACGAGCAGTACTTC. The chain combines TRBV7-6 with TRBJ2-7, with TRBD1 matching over 7 bases. From germline, CDR1 is SGHVS and CDR2 FNYEAQ. V was pared by 0 bases and J by 1 base, with 3 bases of the junction left unmatched. The CDR3 consists of 15 residues.

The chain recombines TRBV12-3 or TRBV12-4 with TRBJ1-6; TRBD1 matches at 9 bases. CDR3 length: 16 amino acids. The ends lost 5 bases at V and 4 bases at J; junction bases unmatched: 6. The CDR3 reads CASSHGTGRYNSPLHF. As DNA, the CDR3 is TGTGCCAGCAGTCACGGGACAGGGAGATATAATTCACCCCTCCACTTT.

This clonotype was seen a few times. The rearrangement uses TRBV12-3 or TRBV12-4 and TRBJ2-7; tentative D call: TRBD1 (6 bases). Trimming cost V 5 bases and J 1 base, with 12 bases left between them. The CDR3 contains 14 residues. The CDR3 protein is CASSTTGESYEQYF. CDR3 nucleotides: TGTGCCAGCAGTACGACAGGCGAATCCTACGAGCAGTACTTC.

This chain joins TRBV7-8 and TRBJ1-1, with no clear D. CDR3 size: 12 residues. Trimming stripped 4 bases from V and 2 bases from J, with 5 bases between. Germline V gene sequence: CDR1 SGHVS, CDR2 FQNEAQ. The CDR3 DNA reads TGTGCCAGCAGCTCCATAAACACTGAAGCTTTCTTT. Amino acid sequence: CASSSINTEAFF.

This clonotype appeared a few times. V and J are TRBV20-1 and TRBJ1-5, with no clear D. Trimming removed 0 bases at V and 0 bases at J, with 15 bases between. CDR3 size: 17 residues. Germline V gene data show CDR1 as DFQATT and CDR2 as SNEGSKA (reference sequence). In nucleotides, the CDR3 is TGCAGTGCTAGAGATGAAGGTCGTGGTTATAGCAATCAGCCCCAGCATTTT. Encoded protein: CSARDEGRGYSNQPQHF.

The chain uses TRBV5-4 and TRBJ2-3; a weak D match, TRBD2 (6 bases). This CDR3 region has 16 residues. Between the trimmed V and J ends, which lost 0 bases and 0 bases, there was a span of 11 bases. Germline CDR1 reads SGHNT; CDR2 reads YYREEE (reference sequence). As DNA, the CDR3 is TGTGCCAGCAGCTTGGCCATAGCGGAAAGCACAGATACGCAGTATTTT. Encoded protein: CASSLAIAESTDTQYF.

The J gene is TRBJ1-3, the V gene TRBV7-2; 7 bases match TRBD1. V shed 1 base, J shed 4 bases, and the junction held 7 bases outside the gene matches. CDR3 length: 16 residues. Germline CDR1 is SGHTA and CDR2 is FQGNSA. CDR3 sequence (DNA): TGTGCCAGCAGCTTAGGGGGGGACAGAGGGGGAAACACCATATATTTT. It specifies CASSLGGDRGGNTIYF. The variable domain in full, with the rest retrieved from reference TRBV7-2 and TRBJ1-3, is GAGVSQSPSNKVTEKGKDVELRCDPISGHTALYWYRQSLGQGLEFLIYFQGNSAPDKSGLPSDRFSAERTGGSVSTLTIQRTQQEDSAVYLCASSLGGDRGGNTIYFGEGSWLTVV.

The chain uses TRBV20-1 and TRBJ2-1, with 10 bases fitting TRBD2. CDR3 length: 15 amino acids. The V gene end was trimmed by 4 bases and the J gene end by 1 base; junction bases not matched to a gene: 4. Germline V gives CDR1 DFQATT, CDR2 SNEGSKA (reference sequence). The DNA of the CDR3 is TGCAGTGCTACCGGGACTAGCGAGTCCTACAATGAGCAGTTCTTC. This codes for CSATGTSESYNEQFF.

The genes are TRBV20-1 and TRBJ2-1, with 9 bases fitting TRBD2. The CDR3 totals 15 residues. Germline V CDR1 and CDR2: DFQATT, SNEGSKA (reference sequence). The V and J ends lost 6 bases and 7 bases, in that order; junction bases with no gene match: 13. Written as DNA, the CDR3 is TGCAGTGCCGCGCGGACTAGCGACCGCTTAAATGAGCAGTTCTTC. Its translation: CSAARTSDRLNEQFF.